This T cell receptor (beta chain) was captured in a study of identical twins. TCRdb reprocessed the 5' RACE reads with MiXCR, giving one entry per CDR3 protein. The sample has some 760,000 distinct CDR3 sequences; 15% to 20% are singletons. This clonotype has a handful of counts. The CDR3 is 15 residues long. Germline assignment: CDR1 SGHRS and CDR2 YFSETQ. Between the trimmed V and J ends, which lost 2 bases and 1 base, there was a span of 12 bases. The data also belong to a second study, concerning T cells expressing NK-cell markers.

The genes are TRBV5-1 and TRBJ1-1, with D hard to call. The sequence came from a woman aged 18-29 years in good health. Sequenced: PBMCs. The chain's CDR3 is CASSLMYRGNTEAFF. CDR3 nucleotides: TGCGCCAGCAGCTTAATGTACAGAGGGAACACTGAAGCTTTCTTT.